The text below deals with one TCR beta chain. The sample belongs to a study of blood T cell repertoires in COVID-19. Per the original data handling: The authors estimated nucleated cell counts from reference gene primer amplification. Using immunoSEQ multiplex PCR, the repertoire was profiled, and TCRdb retains in-frame clones only, with some absent. V, J and clone size are those of that table, while D and trimming were read from the DNA. The sample lists about 300,000 clones, more than 75% seen once, with around 1.4% in the top ten. Per germline, CDR1 LGHDT and CDR2 YNNKEL (reference sequence). This CDR3 region has 15 residues. Trimming took off 2 bases at V and 6 bases at J, with 11 bases between the two ends.

The sample consisted of peripheral blood. The V gene is TRBV3-1 (or the pseudogene TRBV3-2), the J gene TRBJ1-6; D is possibly TRBD1 (6 bases). The TCR was taken from a man aged 65-85 years with acute or convalescent COVID-19. CDR3 protein: CASSQRGQFNSPLHF. The CDR3 DNA is TGTGCCAGCAGCCAACGTGGACAGTTTAATTCACCCCTCCACTTT.